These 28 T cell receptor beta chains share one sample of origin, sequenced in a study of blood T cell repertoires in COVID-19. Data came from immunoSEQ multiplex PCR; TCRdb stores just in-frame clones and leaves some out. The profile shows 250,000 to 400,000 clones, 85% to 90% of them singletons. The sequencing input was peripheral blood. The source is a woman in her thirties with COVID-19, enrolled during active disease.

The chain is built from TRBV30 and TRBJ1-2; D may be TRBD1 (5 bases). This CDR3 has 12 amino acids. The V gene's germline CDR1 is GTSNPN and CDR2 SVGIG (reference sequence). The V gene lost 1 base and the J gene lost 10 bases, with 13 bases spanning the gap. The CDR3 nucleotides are TGTGCCTGGAGTGGTACAGGTATCGCCTACACCTTC. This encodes CAWSGTGIAYTF.

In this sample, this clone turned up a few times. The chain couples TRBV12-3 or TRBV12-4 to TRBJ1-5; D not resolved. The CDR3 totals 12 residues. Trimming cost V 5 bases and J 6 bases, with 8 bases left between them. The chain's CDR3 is CASSDLIQPQHF. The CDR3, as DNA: TGTGCCAGCAGTGACTTAATTCAGCCCCAGCATTTT.

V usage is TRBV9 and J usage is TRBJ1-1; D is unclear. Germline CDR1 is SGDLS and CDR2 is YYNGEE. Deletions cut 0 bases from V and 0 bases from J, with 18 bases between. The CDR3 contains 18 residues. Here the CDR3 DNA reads TGTGCCAGCAGCGTAGGTTCGCTCGCGGGCTCTATGAACACTGAAGCTTTCTTT. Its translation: CASSVGSLAGSMNTEAFF.

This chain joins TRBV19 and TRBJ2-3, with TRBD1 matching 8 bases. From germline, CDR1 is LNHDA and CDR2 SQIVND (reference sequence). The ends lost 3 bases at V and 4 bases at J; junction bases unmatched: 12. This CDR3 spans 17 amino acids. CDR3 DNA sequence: TGTGCCAGTAGTATTTCACATGGACAGGGTAGTTCAGATACGCAGTATTTT. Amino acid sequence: CASSISHGQGSSDTQYF.

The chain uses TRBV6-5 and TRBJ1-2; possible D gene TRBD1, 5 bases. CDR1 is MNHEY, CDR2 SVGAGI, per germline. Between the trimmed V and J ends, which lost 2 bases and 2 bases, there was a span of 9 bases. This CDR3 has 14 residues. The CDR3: CASSYVGGNYGYTF. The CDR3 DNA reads TGTGCCAGCAGTTACGTGGGGGGGAACTATGGCTACACCTTC.

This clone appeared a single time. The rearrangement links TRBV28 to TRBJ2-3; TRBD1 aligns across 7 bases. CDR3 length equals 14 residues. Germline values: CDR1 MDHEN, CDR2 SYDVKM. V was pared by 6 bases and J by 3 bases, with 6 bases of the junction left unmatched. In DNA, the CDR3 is TGTGCCAGCAGCCCCAGGGGGTTAACAGATACGCAGTATTTT. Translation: CASSPRGLTDTQYF. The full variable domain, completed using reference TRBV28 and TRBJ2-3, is DVKVTQSSRYLVKRTGEKVFLECVQDMDHENMFWYRQDPGLGLRLIYFSYDVKMKEKGDIPEGYSVSREKKERFSLILESASTNQTSMYLCASSPRGLTDTQYFGPGTRLTVL.

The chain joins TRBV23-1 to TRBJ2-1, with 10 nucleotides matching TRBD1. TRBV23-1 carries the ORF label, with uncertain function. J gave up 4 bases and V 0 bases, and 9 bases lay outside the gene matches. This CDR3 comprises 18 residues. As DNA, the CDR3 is TGCGCCAGCAGTCAATCTAAAGTCGGGACAGGGGATTACAATGAGCAGTTCTTC. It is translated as CASSQSKVGTGDYNEQFF.

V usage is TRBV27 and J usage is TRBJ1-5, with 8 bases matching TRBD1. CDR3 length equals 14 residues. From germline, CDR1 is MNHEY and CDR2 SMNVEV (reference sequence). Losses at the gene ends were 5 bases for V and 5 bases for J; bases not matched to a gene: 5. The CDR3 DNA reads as TGTGCCAGCAGTACCGGACAGGGCTATCAGCCCCAGCATTTT. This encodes CASSTGQGYQPQHF.

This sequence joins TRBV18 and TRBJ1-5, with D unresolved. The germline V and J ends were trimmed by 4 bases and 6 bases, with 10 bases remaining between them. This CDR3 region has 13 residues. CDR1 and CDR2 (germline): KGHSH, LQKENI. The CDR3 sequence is CASSQETGQPQHF. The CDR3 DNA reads TGTGCCAGCTCACAAGAGACGGGTCAGCCCCAGCATTTT.

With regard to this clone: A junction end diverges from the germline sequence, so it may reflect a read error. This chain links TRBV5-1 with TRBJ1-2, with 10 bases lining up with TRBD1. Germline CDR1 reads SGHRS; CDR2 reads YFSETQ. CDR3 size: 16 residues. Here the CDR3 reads CASRLVPGQGKGGYTF. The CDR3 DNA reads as TGCGCCAGCAGATTGGTGCCGGGACAGGGGAAGGGTGGCTACACCTTC.

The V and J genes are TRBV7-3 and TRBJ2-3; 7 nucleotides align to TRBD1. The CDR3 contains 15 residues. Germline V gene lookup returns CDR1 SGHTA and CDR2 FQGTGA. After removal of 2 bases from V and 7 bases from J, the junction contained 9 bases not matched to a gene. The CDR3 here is CASSLEGAGGNTQYF. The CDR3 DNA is TGTGCCAGCAGCTTAGAGGGGGCAGGGGGTAATACGCAGTATTTT.

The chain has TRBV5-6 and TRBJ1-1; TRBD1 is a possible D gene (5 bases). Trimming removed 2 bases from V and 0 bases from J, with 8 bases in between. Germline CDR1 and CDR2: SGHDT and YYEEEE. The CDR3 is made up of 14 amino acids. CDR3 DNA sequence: TGTGCCAGCAGCTTTAGGGGAATGAACACTGAAGCTTTCTTT. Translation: CASSFRGMNTEAFF.

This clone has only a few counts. The CDR3 here is CAISAGTAGNTIYF. The CDR3 nucleotides are TGTGCCATCAGTGCAGGGACAGCCGGAAACACCATATATTTT. V is TRBV10-3 and J is TRBJ1-3; TRBD1 agrees at 7 bases. CDR1 is ENHRY and CDR2 is SYGVKD in the germline V gene. Germline trimming cut 4 bases from V and 4 bases from J; bases unmatched to any gene: 4. This CDR3 is built from 14 residues.

CDR3 amino acids: CASSLAAGEHSPLHF. In DNA form, the CDR3 reads TGTGCCAGCAGCTTAGCGGCAGGGGAGCATTCACCCCTCCACTTT. The V gene is TRBV7-2, the J gene TRBJ1-6; D is possibly TRBD1 (6 bases). The V gene's germline CDR1 is SGHTA and CDR2 FQGNSA. This CDR3 spans 15 amino acids. Between the trimmed V and J ends, which lost 0 bases and 8 bases, there was a span of 11 bases.

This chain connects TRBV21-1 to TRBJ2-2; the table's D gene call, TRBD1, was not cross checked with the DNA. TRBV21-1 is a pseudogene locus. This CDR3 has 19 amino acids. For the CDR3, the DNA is TGTGCCAGCAACGAGGGGAAGGACAGGGCCAGTATGCAAAACGGGGAGCTGTTTTTT. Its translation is CASNEGKDRASMQNGELFF.

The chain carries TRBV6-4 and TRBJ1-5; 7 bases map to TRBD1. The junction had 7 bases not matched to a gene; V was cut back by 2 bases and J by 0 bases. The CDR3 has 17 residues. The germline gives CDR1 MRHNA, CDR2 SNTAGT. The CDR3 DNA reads TGTGCCAGCAGTGACATAACAGGGACAGTTAGCAATCAGCCCCAGCATTTT. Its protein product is CASSDITGTVSNQPQHF.

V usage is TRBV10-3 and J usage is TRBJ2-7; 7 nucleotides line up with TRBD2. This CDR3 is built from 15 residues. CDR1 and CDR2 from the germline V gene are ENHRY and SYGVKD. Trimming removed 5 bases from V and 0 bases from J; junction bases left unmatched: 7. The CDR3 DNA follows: TGTGCCATCAGTTCTTCTAGCGGTAGCTCCTACGAGCAGTACTTC. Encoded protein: CAISSSSGSSYEQYF.

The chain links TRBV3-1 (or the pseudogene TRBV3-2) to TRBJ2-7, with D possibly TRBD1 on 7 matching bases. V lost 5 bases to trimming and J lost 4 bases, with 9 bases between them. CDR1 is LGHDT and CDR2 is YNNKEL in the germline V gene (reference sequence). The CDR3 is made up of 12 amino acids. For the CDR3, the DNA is TGTGCCAGCAGCTCAGGGGGGTACGAGCAGTACTTC. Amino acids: CASSSGGYEQYF.

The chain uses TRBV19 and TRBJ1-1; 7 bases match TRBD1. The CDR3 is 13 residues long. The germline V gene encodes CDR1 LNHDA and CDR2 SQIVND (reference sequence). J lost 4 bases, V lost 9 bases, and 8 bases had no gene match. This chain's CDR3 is CASSTSGGTEAFF. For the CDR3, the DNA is TGTGCCAGCTCTACGTCAGGGGGCACTGAAGCTTTCTTT.

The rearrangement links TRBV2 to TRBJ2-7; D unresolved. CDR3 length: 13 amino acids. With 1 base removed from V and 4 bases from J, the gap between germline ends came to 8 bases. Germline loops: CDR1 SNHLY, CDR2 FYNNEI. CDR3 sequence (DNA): TGTGCCAGCAGTGAAGAAGCGTCATACGAGCAGTACTTC. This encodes CASSEEASYEQYF.

CDR3 sequence: CASRPTVPPAGVYEQYF. The DNA of the CDR3 is TGTGCCAGCAGACCTACTGTCCCCCCGGCGGGAGTCTACGAGCAGTACTTC. The rearrangement joins TRBV28 to TRBJ2-7; 7 nucleotides line up with TRBD2. This CDR3 spans 17 amino acids. Per germline, CDR1 MDHEN and CDR2 SYDVKM. The J segment lost 3 bases and the V segment lost 6 bases, leaving 17 bases of the junction unmatched.

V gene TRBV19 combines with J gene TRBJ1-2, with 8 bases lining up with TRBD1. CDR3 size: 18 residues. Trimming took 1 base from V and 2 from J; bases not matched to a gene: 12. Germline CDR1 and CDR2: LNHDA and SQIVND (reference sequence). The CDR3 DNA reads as TGTGCCAGTAGTATAGGCGACAGGGGCTCGGGGCCAAACTATGGCTACACCTTC. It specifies CASSIGDRGSGPNYGYTF. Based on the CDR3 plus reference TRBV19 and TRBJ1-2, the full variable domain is DGGITQSPKYLFRKEGQNVTLSCEQNLNHDAMYWYRQDPGQGLRLIYYSQIVNDFQKGDIAEGYSVSREKKESFPLTVTSAQKNPTAFYLCASSIGDRGSGPNYGYTFGSGTRLTVV.

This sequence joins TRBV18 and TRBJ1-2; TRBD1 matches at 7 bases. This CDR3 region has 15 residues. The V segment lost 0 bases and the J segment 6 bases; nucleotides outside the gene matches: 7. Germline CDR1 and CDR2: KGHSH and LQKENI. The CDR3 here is CASSPPGRTGHGYTF. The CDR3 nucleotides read TGTGCCAGCTCACCACCGGGTCGGACAGGTCATGGCTACACCTTC.

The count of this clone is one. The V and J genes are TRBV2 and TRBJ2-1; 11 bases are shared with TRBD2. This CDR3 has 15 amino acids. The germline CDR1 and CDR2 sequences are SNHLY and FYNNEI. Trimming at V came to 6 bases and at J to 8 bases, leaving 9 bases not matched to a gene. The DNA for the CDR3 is TGTGCCAGCAGGGTAGCGGGAGGGCCGGTGGATGAGCAGTTCTTC. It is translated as CASRVAGGPVDEQFF.

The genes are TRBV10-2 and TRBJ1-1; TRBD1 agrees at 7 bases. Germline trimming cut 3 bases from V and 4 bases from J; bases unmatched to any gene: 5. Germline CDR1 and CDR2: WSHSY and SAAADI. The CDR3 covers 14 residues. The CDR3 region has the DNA TGCGCCAGCAGTGACTCCCAGGGGGTCACTGAAGCTTTCTTT. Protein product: CASSDSQGVTEAFF.

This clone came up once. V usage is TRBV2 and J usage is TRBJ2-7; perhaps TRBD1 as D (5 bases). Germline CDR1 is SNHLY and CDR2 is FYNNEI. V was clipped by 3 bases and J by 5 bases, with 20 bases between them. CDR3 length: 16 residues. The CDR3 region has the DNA TGTGCCAGCAGTGACCTACGGCCAGGGAAGCAAGACGAGCAGTACTTC. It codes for CASSDLRPGKQDEQYF.

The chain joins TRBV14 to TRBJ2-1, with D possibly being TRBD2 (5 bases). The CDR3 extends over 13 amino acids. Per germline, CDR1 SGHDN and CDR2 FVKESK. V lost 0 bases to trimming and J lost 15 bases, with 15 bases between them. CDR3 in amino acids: CASSQEHEGVRFF. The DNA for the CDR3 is TGTGCCAGCAGCCAAGAACACGAGGGAGTCCGGTTCTTC.

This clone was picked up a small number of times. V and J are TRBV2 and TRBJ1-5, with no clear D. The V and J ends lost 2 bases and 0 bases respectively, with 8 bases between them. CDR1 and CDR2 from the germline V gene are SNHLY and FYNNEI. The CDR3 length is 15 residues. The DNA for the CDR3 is TGTGCCAGCAGTGAACGATCGAGTAGCAATCAGCCCCAGCATTTT. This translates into CASSERSSSNQPQHF.